The T cell receptor (beta chain) described here comes from a study of T-cell memory formation after mild COVID-19. One entry per CDR3 protein results from TCRdb running MiXCR on the 5' RACE reads. The table lists around 300,000 distinct CDR3 sequences, less than 20% of them singletons. This clonotype was observed many times. Trimming stripped 1 base from V and 5 bases from J, with 14 bases between. The CDR3 totals 16 residues. CDR1 is SGHTA and CDR2 is FQGNSA in the germline V gene. The chain carries TRBV7-2 and TRBJ2-2; D possibly corresponds to TRBD2 (7 bases). This sequence originates from a man aged 18-30 years who had mild COVID-19 (a few samples of this study predate the infection). Cell type and time point are not known. The source material was PBMCs or a T cell subset sorted from them (not recorded which). DNA of the CDR3: TGTGCCAGCAGCTTAGATGGGGGGGCTAATACCGGGGAGCTGTTTTTT. Amino acid sequence: CASSLDGGANTGELFF.